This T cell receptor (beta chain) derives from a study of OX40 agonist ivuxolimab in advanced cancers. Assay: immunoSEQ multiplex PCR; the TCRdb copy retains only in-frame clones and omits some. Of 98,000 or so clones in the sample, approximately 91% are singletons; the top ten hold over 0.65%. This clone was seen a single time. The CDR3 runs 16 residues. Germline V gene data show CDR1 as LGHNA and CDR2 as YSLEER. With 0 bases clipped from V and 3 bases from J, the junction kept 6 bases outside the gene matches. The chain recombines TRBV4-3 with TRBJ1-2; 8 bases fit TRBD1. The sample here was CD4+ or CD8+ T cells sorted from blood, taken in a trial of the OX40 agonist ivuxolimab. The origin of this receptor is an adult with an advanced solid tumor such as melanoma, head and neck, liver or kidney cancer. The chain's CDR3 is CASSQESQGGHYGYTF. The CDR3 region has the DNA TGCGCCAGCAGCCAAGAATCACAGGGGGGACACTATGGCTACACCTTC.